Below are 5 T cell receptor beta chains sequenced from a single sample in a study of shared clonotypes between healthy human individuals. Produced via immunoSEQ multiplex PCR; TCRdb's table is partial and in-frame only. The data show 550,000 to 800,000 clones, 74% seen once. Sequencing input: memory CD4+ T cells sorted from blood. Subset reported: CD45RA-negative fraction. Receptors originate from a woman under 40 in good health.

In nucleotides, the CDR3 is TGTGCCAGCAGTTTTCAGGACAGGGGTAATGAGCAGTTCTTC. It translates to CASSFQDRGNEQFF. J is TRBJ2-1 and V is TRBV28, with TRBD1 matching 9 bases. CDR1 is MDHEN, CDR2 SYDVKM, per germline. The trim removed 3 bases at V and 7 bases at J, leaving 4 bases unmatched. CDR3 length equals 14 residues.

This clone was seen once. The genes are TRBV7-8 and TRBJ2-5; D is perhaps TRBD2 (6 bases). This CDR3 has 16 residues. The V and J ends lost 5 bases and 3 bases respectively, with 19 bases between them. Germline V gene data show CDR1 as SGHVS and CDR2 as FQNEAQ. CDR3: CASSPSSAGHKETQYF. The CDR3 DNA sequence: TGTGCCAGCAGCCCCTCGTCGGCGGGGCATAAAGAGACCCAGTACTTC.

The chain combines TRBV30 with TRBJ2-5, with unresolved D. The ends were cut back, 0 bases at V and 3 bases at J, with 8 bases in the middle. CDR3 length: 13 amino acids. CDR1 is GTSNPN and CDR2 is SVGIG in the germline V gene (reference sequence). The CDR3 region has the DNA TGTGCCTGGAGTGTACCTCTGAAAGAGACCCAGTACTTC. Protein: CAWSVPLKETQYF.

This sequence joins TRBV29-1 and TRBJ2-3, with 7 bases matching TRBD1. Germline assignment: CDR1 SQVTM and CDR2 ANQGSEA. The V gene end was trimmed by 4 bases and the J gene end by 2 bases; junction bases not matched to a gene: 9. The CDR3 is made up of 15 amino acids. CDR3 sequence: CSVGVDRTPTDTQYF. The CDR3 coding sequence is TGCAGCGTTGGGGTGGACAGGACCCCCACAGATACGCAGTATTTT.

V is TRBV19 and J is TRBJ1-4; a weak D match, TRBD1 (6 bases). V gave up 6 bases and J gave up 10 bases, with 27 bases separating them. The CDR3 covers 17 residues. CDR1 is LNHDA, CDR2 SQIVND, per germline (reference sequence). Here the CDR3 DNA reads TGTGCCAGTAGCGGAGACAGGCAAGTGGGGGAAATTGGAAAACTGTTTTTT. It encodes CASSGDRQVGEIGKLFF.